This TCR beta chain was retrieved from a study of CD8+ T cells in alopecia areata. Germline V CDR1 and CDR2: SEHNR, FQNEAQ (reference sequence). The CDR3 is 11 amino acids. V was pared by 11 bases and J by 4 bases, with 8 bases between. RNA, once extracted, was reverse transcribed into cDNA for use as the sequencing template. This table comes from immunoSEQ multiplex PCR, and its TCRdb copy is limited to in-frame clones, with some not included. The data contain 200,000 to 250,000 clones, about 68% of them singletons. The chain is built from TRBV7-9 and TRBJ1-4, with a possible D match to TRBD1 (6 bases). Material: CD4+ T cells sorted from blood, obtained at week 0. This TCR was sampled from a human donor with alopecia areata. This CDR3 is CAGQLNEKLFF. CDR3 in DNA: TGTGCCGGACAGCTTAATGAAAAACTGTTTTTT.